This record covers a single T cell receptor (beta chain). Its antigen remains unknown. This sample stems from a study of T cells expressing NK-cell markers. On the study more broadly: Eight donors were sequenced, of whom seven were HCMV-seropositive, while the remaining one was HCMV-seronegative. Overall study findings and caveats: Whether expanded NKG2C+ T cell clones were HCMV-specific remained unclear. Roughly 6 of the donors carried dominant NKG2C+ clonotypes that took up roughly 1.0-7.5% of their CD8+ T cells.

The authors made TCR beta cDNA libraries by 5'RACE template switching. This switching added a universal primer site and UMIs. Using the 5' RACE reads, TCRdb records one entry per CDR3 protein without DNA. The sample's table shows 550,000 or so distinct CDR3 sequences. The CDR3 totals 16 residues. CDR1 SGHRS and CDR2 YFSETQ come from the germline V gene. The sample comprised blood T cells: a sorted CD56 or NKG2C T cell subset, CD4+ or CD8+ T cells, or bulk PBMC T cells (not recorded which). This receptor was identified in a man younger than 35 in good health. The V call is TRBV5-1, the J call TRBJ2-3; the D gene TCRdb calls, TRBD1, cannot be checked with no DNA. The CDR3 region is CASSPPMDRSSDTQYF.